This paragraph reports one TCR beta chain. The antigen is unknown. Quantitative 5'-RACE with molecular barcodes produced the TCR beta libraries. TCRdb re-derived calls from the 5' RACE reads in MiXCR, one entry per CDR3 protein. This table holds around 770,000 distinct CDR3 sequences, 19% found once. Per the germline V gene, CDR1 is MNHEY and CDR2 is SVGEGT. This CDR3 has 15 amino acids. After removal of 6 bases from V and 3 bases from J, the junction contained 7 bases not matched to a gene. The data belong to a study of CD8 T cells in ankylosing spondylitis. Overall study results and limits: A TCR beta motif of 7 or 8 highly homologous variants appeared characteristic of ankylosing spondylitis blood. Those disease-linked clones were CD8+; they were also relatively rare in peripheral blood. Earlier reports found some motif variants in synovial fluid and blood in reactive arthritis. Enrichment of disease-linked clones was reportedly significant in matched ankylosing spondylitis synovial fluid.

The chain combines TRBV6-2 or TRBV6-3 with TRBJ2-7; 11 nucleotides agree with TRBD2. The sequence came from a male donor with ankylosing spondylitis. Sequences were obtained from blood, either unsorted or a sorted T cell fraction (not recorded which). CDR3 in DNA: TGTGCCAGCAGCCTACTAGCGGGAGCGGTCTACGAGCAGTACTTC. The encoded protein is CASSLLAGAVYEQYF.